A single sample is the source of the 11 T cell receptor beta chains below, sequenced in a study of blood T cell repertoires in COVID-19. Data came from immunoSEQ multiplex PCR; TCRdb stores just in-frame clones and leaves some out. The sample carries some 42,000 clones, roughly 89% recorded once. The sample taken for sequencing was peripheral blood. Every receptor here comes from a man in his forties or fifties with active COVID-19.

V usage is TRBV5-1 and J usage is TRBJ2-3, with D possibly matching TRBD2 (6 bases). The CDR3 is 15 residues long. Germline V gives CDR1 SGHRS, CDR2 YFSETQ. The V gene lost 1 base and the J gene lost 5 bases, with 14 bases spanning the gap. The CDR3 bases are TGCGCCAGCAGCTTGAAGACTAGAGGTCAAGATACGCAGTATTTT. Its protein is CASSLKTRGQDTQYF.

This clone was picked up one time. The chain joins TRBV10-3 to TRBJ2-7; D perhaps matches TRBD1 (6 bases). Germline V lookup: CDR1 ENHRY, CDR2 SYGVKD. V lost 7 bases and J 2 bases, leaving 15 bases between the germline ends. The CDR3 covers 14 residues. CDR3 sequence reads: CAIKSRQDTYEQYF. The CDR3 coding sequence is TGTGCCATCAAGTCCCGACAGGATACCTACGAGCAGTACTTC.

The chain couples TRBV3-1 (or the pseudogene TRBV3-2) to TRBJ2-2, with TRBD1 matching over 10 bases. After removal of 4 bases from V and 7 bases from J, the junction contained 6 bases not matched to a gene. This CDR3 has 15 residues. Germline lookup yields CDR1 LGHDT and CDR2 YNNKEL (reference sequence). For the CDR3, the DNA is TGTGCCAGCAGCCTGGAGACAGGGGGCATCGGGGAGCTGTTTTTT. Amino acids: CASSLETGGIGELFF.

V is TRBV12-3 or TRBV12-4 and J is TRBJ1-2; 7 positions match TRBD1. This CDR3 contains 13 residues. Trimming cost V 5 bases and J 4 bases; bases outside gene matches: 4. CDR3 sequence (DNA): TGTGCCAGCAGTCCGGGGACAGCCTATGGCTACACCTTC. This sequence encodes CASSPGTAYGYTF.

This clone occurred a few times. CDR3 amino acids: CASSSLLGELFF. CDR3 coding DNA: TGTGCCAGCAGCTCATTACTGGGGGAGCTGTTTTTT. The chain combines TRBV5-4 with TRBJ2-2; no reliable D call. This CDR3 comprises 12 residues. Looked up from germline, CDR1 is SGHNT and CDR2 is YYREEE (reference sequence). The V and J ends lost 3 bases and 8 bases respectively, with 8 bases between them.

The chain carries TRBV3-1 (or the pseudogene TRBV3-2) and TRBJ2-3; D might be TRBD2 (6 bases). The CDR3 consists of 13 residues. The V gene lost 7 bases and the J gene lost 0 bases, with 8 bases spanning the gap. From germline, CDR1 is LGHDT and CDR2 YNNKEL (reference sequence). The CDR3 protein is CASKAGSTDTQYF. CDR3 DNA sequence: TGTGCCAGCAAAGCGGGCAGCACAGATACGCAGTATTTT.

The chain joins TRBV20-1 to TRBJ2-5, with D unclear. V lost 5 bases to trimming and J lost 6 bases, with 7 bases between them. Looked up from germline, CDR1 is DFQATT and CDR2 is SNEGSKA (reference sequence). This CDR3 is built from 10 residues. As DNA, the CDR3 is TGCAGTGCTCCTTCTCAGACCCAGTACTTC. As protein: CSAPSQTQYF.

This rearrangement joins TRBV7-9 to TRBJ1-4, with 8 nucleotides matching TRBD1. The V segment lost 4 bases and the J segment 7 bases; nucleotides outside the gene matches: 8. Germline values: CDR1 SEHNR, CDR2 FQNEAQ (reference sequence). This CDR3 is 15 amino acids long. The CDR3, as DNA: TGTGCCAGCAGCTCAACGACAGGGGTTACTGAAAAACTGTTTTTT. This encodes CASSSTTGVTEKLFF.

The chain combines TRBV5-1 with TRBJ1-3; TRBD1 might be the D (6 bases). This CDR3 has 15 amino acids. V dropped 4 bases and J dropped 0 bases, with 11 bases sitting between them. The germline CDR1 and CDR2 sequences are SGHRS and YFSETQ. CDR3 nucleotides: TGCGCCAGCAGCCCAGAAGGGGGCTCTGGAAACACCATATATTTT. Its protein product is CASSPEGGSGNTIYF.

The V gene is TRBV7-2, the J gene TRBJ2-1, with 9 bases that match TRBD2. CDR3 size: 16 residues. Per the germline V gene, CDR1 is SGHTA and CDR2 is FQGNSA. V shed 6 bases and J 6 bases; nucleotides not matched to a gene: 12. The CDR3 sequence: CASRRIAGAPINEQFF. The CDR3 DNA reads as TGTGCCAGCAGACGGATAGCGGGGGCCCCGATCAATGAGCAGTTCTTC.

CDR3 coding DNA: TGTGCCAGCAGCTTGGGGATCACCGGAGGACAGGGGTCCGGCTATGGCTACACCTTC. Translation gives CASSLGITGGQGSGYGYTF. The V and J genes are TRBV5-8 and TRBJ1-2; 9 bases agree with TRBD1. The CDR3 totals 19 residues. From germline, CDR1 is SGHTS and CDR2 YDEGEE. The J segment lost 4 bases and the V segment lost 0 bases, leaving 16 bases of the junction unmatched. Full variable domain (rest looked up from reference TRBV5-8 and TRBJ1-2): EAGVTQSPTHLIKTRGQQATLRCSPISGHTSVYWYQQALGLGLQFLLWYDEGEERNRGNFPPRFSGRQFPNYSSELNVNALELEDSALYLCASSLGITGGQGSGYGYTFGSGTRLTVV.